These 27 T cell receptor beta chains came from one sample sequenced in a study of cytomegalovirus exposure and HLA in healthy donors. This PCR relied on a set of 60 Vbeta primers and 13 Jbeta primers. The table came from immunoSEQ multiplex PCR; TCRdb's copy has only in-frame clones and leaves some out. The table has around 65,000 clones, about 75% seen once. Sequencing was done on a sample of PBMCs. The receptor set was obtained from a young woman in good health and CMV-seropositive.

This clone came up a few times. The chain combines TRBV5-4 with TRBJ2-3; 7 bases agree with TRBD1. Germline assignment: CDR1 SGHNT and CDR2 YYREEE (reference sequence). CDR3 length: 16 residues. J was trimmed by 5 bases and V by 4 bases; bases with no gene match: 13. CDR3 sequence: CASSTTGFVAGDTQYF. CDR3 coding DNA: TGTGCCAGCAGCACGACAGGGTTTGTTGCGGGAGATACGCAGTATTTT.

For the CDR3, the DNA is TGTGCCTGGAAGGGACTAGCGGTGAACACCGGGGAGCTGTTTTTT. Residues: CAWKGLAVNTGELFF. The genes are TRBV30 and TRBJ2-2; 11 bases agree with TRBD2. The junction had 2 bases not matched to a gene; V was cut back by 4 bases and J by 1 base. The length of the CDR3 is 15 residues. The germline V gene has CDR1 GTSNPN and CDR2 SVGIG (reference sequence).

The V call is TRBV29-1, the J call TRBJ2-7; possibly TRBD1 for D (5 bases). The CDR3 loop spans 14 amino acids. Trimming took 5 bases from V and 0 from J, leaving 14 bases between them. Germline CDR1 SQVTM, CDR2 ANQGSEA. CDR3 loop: CSVRHTDNSYEQYF. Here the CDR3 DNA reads TGCAGCGTTCGTCACACGGACAACTCCTACGAGCAGTACTTC.

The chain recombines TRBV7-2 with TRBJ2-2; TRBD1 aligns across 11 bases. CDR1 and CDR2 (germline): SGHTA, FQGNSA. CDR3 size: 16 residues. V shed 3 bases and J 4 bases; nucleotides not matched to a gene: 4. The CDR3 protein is CASSLVGTGGTGELFF. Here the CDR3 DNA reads TGTGCCAGCAGCTTGGTTGGGACAGGGGGCACCGGGGAGCTGTTTTTT.

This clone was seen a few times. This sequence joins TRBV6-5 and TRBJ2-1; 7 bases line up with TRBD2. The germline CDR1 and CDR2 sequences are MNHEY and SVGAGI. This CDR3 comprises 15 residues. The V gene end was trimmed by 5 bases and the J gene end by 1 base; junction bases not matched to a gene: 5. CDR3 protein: CASSPNSGSYNEQFF. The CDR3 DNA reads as TGTGCCAGCAGTCCCAATAGCGGGTCCTACAATGAGCAGTTCTTC.

The CDR3 coding sequence is TGTGCCAGCAGTTGGAGACCATCGCTGTTTGACGGGGAGCTGTTTTTT. Its translation is CASSWRPSLFDGELFF. The chain recombines TRBV6-5 with TRBJ2-2; D unresolved. Germline values: CDR1 MNHEY, CDR2 SVGAGI. Trimming took 4 bases from V and 7 from J, leaving 19 bases between them. This CDR3 comprises 16 residues.

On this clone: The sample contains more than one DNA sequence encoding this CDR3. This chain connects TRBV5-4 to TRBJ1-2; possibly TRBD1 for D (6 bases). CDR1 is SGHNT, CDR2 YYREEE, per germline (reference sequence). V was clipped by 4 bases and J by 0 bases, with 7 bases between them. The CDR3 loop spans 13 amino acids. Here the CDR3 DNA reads TGTGCCAGCAGCCGGACAGCTAACTATGGCTACACCTTC. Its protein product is CASSRTANYGYTF.

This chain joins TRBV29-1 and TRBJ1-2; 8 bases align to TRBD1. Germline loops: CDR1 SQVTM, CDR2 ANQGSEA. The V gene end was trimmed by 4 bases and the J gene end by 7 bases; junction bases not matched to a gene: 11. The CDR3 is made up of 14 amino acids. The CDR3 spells CSVGPRQGSCGYTF. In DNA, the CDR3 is TGCAGCGTTGGTCCCAGACAGGGGTCGTGTGGCTACACCTTC.

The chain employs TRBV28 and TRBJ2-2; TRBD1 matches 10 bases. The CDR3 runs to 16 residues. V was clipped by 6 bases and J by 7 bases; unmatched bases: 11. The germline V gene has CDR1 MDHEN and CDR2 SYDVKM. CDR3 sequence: CASSPGTGDWVGELFF. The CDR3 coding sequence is TGTGCCAGCAGCCCGGGGACAGGGGACTGGGTCGGGGAGCTGTTTTTT.

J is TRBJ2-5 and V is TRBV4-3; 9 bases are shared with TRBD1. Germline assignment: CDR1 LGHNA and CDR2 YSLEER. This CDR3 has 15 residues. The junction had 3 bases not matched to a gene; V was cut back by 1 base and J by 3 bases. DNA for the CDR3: TGCGCCAGCAGCCAAGGGGACAGGGATGAAGAGACCCAGTACTTC. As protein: CASSQGDRDEETQYF.

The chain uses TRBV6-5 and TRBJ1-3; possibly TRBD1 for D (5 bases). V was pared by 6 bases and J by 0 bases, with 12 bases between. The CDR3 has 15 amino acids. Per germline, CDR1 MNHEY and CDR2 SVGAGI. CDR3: CASRRQRVSGNTIYF. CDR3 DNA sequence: TGTGCCAGCAGAAGACAGCGAGTCTCTGGAAACACCATATATTTT.

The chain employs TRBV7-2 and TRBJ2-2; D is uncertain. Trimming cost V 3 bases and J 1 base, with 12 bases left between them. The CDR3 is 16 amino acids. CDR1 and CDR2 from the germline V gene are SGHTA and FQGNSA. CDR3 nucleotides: TGTGCCAGCAGCTTCTCCACCCCAGGGAACACCGGGGAGCTGTTTTTT. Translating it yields CASSFSTPGNTGELFF.

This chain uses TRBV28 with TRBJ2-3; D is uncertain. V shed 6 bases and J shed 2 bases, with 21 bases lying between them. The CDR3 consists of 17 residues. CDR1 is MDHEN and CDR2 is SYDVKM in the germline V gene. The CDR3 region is CASSPDPDSLYTDTQYF. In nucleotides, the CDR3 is TGTGCCAGCAGCCCCGACCCAGACTCGCTCTACACAGATACGCAGTATTTT.

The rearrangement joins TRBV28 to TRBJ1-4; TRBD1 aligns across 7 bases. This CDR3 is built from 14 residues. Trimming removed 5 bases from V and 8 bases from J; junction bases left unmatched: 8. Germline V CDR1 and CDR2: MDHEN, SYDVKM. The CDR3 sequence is CASSLQGVREKLFF. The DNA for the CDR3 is TGTGCCAGCAGTCTGCAGGGGGTTAGGGAAAAACTGTTTTTT. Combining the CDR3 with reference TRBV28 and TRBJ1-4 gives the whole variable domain DVKVTQSSRYLVKRTGEKVFLECVQDMDHENMFWYRQDPGLGLRLIYFSYDVKMKEKGDIPEGYSVSREKKERFSLILESASTNQTSMYLCASSLQGVREKLFFGSGTQLSVL.

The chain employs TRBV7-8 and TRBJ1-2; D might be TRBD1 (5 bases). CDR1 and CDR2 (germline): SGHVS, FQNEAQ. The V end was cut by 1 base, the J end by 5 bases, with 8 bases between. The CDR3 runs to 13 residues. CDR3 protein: CASSLGGAYGYTF. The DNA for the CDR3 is TGTGCCAGCAGCTTAGGGGGCGCTTATGGCTACACCTTC.

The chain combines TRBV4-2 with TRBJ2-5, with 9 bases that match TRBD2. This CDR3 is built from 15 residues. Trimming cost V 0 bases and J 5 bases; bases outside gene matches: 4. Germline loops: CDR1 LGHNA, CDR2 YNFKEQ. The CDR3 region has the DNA TGTGCCAGCAGCCAAGATAGCGGGAGAGGGGAGACCCAGTACTTC. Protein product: CASSQDSGRGETQYF.

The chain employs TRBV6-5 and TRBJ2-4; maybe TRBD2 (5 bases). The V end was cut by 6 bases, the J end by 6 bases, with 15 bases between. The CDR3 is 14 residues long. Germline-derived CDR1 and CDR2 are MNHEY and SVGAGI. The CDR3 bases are TGTGCCAGCAGCTCCCCGGCTGCGGGAAACATTCAGTACTTC. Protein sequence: CASSSPAAGNIQYF.

In nucleotides, the CDR3 is TGTGCCAGCTCACAGGGGGCAAACACCGGGGAGCTGTTTTTT. Its protein product is CASSQGANTGELFF. The chain recombines TRBV18 with TRBJ2-2, with 7 nucleotides matching TRBD1. The CDR3 contains 14 residues. The V segment lost 4 bases and the J segment 2 bases; nucleotides outside the gene matches: 1. CDR1 is KGHSH, CDR2 LQKENI, per germline. Full variable domain (remainder filled in from reference TRBV18 and TRBJ2-2): NAGVMQNPRHLVRRRGQEARLRCSPMKGHSHVYWYRQLPEEGLKFMVYLQKENIIDESGMPKERFSAEFPKEGPSILRIQQVVRGDSAAYFCASSQGANTGELFFGEGSRLTVL.

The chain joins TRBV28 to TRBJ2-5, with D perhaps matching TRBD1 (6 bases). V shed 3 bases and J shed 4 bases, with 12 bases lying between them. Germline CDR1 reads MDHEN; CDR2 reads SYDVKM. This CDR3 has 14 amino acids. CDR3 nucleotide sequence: TGTGCCAGCAGTTTTTCACAGGGTCCAGAGACCCAGTACTTC. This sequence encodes CASSFSQGPETQYF.

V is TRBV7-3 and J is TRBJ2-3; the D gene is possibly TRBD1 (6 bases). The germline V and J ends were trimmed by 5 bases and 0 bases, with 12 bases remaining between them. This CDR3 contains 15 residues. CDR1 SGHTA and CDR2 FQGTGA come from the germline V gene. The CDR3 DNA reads TGTGCCAGCAGCGTGGGACACCACAGCACAGATACGCAGTATTTT. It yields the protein CASSVGHHSTDTQYF.

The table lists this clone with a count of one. CDR3 residues: CASGLSGSNEQFF. CDR3 coding DNA: TGTGCTAGTGGTTTAAGCGGGAGTAATGAGCAGTTCTTC. The chain couples TRBV12-5 to TRBJ2-1, with 8 nucleotides matching TRBD2. Trimming took 3 bases from V and 7 from J; bases not matched to a gene: 2. The CDR3 covers 13 residues. Germline V gives CDR1 LGHNT, CDR2 FRNRAP.

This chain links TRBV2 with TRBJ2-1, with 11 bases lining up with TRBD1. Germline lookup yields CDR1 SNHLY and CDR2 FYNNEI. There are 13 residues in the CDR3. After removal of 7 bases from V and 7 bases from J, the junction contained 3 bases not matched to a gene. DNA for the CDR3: TGTGCCAGCACCCGGGACAGGGGGAATGAGCAGTTCTTC. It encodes CASTRDRGNEQFF.

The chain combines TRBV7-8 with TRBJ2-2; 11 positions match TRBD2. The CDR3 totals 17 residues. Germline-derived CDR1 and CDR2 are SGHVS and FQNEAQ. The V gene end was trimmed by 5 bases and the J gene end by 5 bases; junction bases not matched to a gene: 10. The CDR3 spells CASSHPGLAAGTGELFF. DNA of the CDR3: TGTGCCAGCAGCCACCCGGGACTAGCGGCTGGGACCGGGGAGCTGTTTTTT.

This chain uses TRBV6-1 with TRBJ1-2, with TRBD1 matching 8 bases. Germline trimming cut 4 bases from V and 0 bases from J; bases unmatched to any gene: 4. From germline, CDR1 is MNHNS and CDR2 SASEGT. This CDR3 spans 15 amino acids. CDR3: CASSVGTGTNYGYTF. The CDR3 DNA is TGTGCCAGCAGTGTGGGGACAGGCACTAACTATGGCTACACCTTC.

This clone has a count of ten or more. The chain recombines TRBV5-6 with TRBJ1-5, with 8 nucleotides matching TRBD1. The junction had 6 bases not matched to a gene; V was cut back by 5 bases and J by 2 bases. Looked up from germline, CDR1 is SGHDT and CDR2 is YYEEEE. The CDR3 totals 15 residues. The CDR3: CASSIQGVRNQPQHF. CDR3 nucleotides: TGTGCCAGCAGTATACAGGGGGTTCGCAATCAGCCCCAGCATTTT.

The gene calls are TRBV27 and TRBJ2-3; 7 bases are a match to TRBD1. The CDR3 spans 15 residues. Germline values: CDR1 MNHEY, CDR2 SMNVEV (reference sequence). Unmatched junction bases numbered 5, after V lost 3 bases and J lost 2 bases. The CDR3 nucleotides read TGTGCCAGCAGTTTGGGACAGCACCCCACAGATACGCAGTATTTT. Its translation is CASSLGQHPTDTQYF.

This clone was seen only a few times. The CDR3 DNA follows: TGTGCCACCAGAACCGGGACAGGGAGCCATCAAGAGACCCAGTACTTC. Its translation is CATRTGTGSHQETQYF. V and J are TRBV15 and TRBJ2-5; 9 positions agree with TRBD1. From germline, CDR1 is LNHNV and CDR2 YYDKDF (reference sequence). With V trimmed by 6 bases and J by 2 bases, 10 bases remained unmatched. This CDR3 is built from 16 residues.